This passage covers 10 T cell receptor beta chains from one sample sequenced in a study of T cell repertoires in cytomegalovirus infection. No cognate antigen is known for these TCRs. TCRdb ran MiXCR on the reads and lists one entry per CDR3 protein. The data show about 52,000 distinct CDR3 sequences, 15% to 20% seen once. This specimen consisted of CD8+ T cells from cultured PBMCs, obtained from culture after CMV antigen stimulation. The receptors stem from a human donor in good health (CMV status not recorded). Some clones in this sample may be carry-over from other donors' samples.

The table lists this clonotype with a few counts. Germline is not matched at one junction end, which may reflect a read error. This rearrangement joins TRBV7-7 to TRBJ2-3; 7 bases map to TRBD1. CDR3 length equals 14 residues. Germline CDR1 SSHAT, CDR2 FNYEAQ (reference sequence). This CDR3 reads CASSPVLQGDTQYF. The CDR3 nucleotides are TGTGCTAGCAGCCCCGTCCTACAGGGGGATACGCAGTATTTT. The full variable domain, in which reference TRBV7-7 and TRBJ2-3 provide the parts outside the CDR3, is GAGVSQSPRYKVTKRGQDVTLRCDPISSHATLYWYQQALGQGPEFLTYFNYEAQPDKSGLPSDRFSAERPEGSISTLTIQRTEQRDSAMYRCASSPVLQGDTQYFGPGTRLTVL.

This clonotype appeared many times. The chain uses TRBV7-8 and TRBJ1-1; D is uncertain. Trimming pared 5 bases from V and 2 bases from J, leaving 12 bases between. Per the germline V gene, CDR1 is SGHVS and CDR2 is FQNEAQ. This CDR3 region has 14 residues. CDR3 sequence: CASSLGNSNTEAFF. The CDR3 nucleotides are TGTGCCAGCAGCCTGGGGAATTCAAACACTGAAGCTTTCTTT. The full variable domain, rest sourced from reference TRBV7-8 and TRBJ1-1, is GAGVSQSPRYKVAKRGQDVALRCDPISGHVSLFWYQQALGQGPEFLTYFQNEAQLDKSGLPSDRFFAERPEGSVSTLKIQRTQQEDSAVYLCASSLGNSNTEAFFGQGTRLTVV.

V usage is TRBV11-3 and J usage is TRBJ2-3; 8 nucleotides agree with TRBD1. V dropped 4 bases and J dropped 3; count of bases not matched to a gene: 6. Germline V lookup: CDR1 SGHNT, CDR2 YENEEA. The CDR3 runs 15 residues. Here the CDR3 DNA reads TGTGCCAGCAGCTCCCGGGACAGGTCAACAGATACGCAGTATTTT. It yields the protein CASSSRDRSTDTQYF.

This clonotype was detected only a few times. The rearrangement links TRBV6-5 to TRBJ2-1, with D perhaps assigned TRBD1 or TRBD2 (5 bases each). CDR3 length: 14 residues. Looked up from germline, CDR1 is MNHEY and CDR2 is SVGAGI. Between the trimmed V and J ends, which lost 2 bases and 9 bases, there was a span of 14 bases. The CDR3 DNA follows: TGTGCCAGCAGTTACGAGGGGCGGACTCGTGAGCAGTTCTTC. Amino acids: CASSYEGRTREQFF.

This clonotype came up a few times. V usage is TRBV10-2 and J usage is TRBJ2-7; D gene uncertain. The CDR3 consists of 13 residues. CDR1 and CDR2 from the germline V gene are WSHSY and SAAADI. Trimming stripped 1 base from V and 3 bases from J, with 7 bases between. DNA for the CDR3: TGCGCCAGCAGTGAGTTAATGAGCTACGAGCAGTACTTC. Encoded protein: CASSELMSYEQYF.

The CDR3 DNA reads TGCGCCAGCAGCCAAGACGTAAGATCGTTACAGGGGGCCGCCGGCTACACCTTC. Its protein product is CASSQDVRSLQGAAGYTF. The chain uses TRBV4-3 and TRBJ1-2; 9 bases match TRBD1. The trim removed 0 bases at V and 8 bases at J, leaving 16 bases unmatched. This CDR3 contains 18 residues. Germline CDR1 LGHNA, CDR2 YSLEER.

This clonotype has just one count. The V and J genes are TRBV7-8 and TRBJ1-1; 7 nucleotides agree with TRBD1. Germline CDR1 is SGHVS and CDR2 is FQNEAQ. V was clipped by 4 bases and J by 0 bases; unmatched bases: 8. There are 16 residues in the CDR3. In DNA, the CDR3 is TGTGCCAGCAGCTCACTCCTGGGACAGATGAACACTGAAGCTTTCTTT. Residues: CASSSLLGQMNTEAFF.

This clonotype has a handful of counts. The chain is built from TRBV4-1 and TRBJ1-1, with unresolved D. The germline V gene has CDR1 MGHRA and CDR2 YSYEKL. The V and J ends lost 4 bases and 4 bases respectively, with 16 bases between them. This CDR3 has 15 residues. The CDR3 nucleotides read TGCGCCAGCAGCCCGGTGGGTCGGGTTTCCACTGAAGCTTTCTTT. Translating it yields CASSPVGRVSTEAFF.

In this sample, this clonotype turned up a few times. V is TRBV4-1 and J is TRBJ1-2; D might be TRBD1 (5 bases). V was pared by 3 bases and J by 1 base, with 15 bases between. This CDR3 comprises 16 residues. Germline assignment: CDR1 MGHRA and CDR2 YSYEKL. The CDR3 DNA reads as TGCGCCAGCAGCCATCCCGGGACGGGGTTTAACTATGGCTACACCTTC. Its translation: CASSHPGTGFNYGYTF.

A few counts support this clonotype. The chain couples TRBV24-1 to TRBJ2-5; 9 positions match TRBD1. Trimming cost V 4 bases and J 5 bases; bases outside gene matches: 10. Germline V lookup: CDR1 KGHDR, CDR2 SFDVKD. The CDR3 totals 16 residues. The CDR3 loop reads CATSDPGTGLGETQYF. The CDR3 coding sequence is TGTGCCACCAGTGACCCCGGGACAGGGCTAGGGGAGACCCAGTACTTC.